One and the same sample provided the 27 T cell receptor beta chains below, sequenced in a study of Graves' ophthalmopathy and Graves' hyperthyroidism. TCR beta CDR3 amplification used RNA transcripts. The first-round RT-PCR employed HTBI primers together with the Qiagen OneStep RT-PCR kit. A multiplex PCR was then performed as the second round. TCRdb analysed the multiplex PCR reads with MiXCR anew, one entry per CDR3 protein. In the table there are around 1.1 million distinct CDR3 sequences, 35% to 45% of which are singletons. Source material: peripheral blood or thyroid tissue (not recorded which). Receptor source: an adult man with Graves' hyperthyroidism.

This clonotype was seen repeatedly, ten times or more. This chain uses TRBV7-2 with TRBJ1-2; 8 nucleotides line up with TRBD1. The CDR3 loop spans 14 amino acids. Per germline, CDR1 SGHTA and CDR2 FQGNSA. V dropped 6 bases and J dropped 4; count of bases not matched to a gene: 7. CDR3 bases: TGTGCCAGCAGTCGGACAGGGAACCCCTATGGCTACACCTTC. Its translation is CASSRTGNPYGYTF.

V gene TRBV28 combines with J gene TRBJ2-7, with unresolved D. Germline V gene data show CDR1 as MDHEN and CDR2 as SYDVKM. The CDR3 has 14 residues. Trimming removed 6 bases from V and 9 bases from J, with 21 bases in between. CDR3 amino acids: CASSLKKVGPGQYF. CDR3 sequence (DNA): TGTGCCAGCAGCTTGAAGAAGGTCGGACCGGGGCAGTACTTC.

The rearrangement joins TRBV2 to TRBJ1-5, with D hard to call. V was cut by 4 bases and J by 0 bases, with 7 bases left in between. CDR3 length: 14 residues. Per the germline V gene, CDR1 is SNHLY and CDR2 is FYNNEI. DNA of the CDR3: TGTGCCAGCAGTGCCGAGAATAGCAATCAGCCCCAGCATTTT. This encodes CASSAENSNQPQHF.

This clonotype was seen only a few times. V and J are TRBV6-5 and TRBJ1-2; weak D call: TRBD1 (5 bases). The CDR3 is made up of 13 amino acids. Trimming cost V 6 bases and J 8 bases, with 16 bases left between them. Germline V lookup: CDR1 MNHEY, CDR2 SVGAGI. CDR3 region: CASRGRESRGYTF. CDR3 nucleotide sequence: TGTGCCAGCAGAGGCAGGGAGTCCCGGGGCTACACCTTC.

This clonotype was seen many times. This chain uses TRBV2 with TRBJ1-1; D is unresolved. Germline V gene sequence: CDR1 SNHLY, CDR2 FYNNEI. The CDR3 loop spans 16 amino acids. Trimming cost V 2 bases and J 2 bases, with 15 bases left between them. The CDR3 reads CASSEYSGVYNTEAFF. CDR3 nucleotide sequence: TGTGCCAGCAGTGAATATTCCGGGGTATACAACACTGAAGCTTTCTTT.

This clonotype appeared many times. This chain uses TRBV7-2 with TRBJ2-7, with 8 bases matching TRBD2. Germline loops: CDR1 SGHTA, CDR2 FQGNSA. This CDR3 is built from 13 residues. V was clipped by 1 base and J by 4 bases; unmatched bases: 0. CDR3 sequence reads: CASSLVAGYEQYF. In DNA form, the CDR3 reads TGTGCCAGCAGCTTAGTAGCGGGGTACGAGCAGTACTTC. Combining the CDR3 with reference TRBV7-2 and TRBJ2-7 gives the whole variable domain GAGVSQSPSNKVTEKGKDVELRCDPISGHTALYWYRQSLGQGLEFLIYFQGNSAPDKSGLPSDRFSAERTGGSVSTLTIQRTQQEDSAVYLCASSLVAGYEQYFGPGTRLTVT.

This clonotype was seen more than once but under ten times. V is TRBV7-2 and J is TRBJ1-3; no clear D gene. Trimming shortened V by 5 bases and J by 0 bases, and 11 bases separated the two germline ends. Germline V CDR1 and CDR2: SGHTA, FQGNSA. The CDR3 is made up of 15 amino acids. DNA of the CDR3: TGTGCCAGCAGCCCTTCATCCTCCTCTGGAAACACCATATATTTT. Encoded protein: CASSPSSSSGNTIYF.

The sample holds many counts of this clonotype. The genes are TRBV15 and TRBJ2-7; no clear D gene. The length of the CDR3 is 15 residues. Germline V gene sequence: CDR1 LNHNV, CDR2 YYDKDF (reference sequence). With 1 base removed from V and 3 bases from J, the gap between germline ends came to 13 bases. The CDR3: CATSRGNRAVYEQYF. The CDR3 nucleotides are TGTGCCACCAGCAGAGGGAATAGGGCAGTCTACGAGCAGTACTTC.

The chain couples TRBV7-2 to TRBJ2-2, with D possibly matching TRBD1 (7 bases). This CDR3 comprises 16 residues. The V gene lost 4 bases and the J gene lost 4 bases, with 16 bases spanning the gap. CDR1 and CDR2 (germline): SGHTA, FQGNSA. The CDR3 coding sequence is TGTGCCAGCAGCTCGGGACAGCGGGCCTCCACCGGGGAGCTGTTTTTT. Translation gives CASSSGQRASTGELFF.

V gene TRBV7-3 combines with J gene TRBJ2-7; a possible D gene is TRBD1 (5 bases). This CDR3 is 16 amino acids long. From germline, CDR1 is SGHTA and CDR2 FQGTGA. Trimming stripped 5 bases from V and 4 bases from J, with 21 bases between. The CDR3 here is CASSSPSPFGAYEQYF. The CDR3 nucleotides read TGTGCCAGCAGCAGCCCCAGTCCATTTGGGGCGTACGAGCAGTACTTC.

The chain combines TRBV29-1 with TRBJ1-5; a weak D match, TRBD1 (5 bases). The CDR3 loop spans 14 amino acids. Germline CDR1 is SQVTM and CDR2 is ANQGSEA. V dropped 8 bases and J dropped 5 bases, with 19 bases sitting between them. The CDR3 DNA reads as TGCAGCAGTTACGGGGAGGGGCCCCATCAGCCCCAGCATTTT. It is translated as CSSYGEGPHQPQHF.

The V gene is TRBV10-3, the J gene TRBJ2-5; D ambiguous. Germline CDR1 reads ENHRY; CDR2 reads SYGVKD. This CDR3 has 11 amino acids. The V end was cut by 10 bases, the J end by 7 bases, with 13 bases between. CDR3 DNA sequence: TGTGCCAGCAGCTGGATGGGGACCCAGTACTTC. Translated: CASSWMGTQYF.

The sample holds a few counts of this clonotype. The chain combines TRBV7-3 with TRBJ2-2; 8 bases are a match to TRBD2. Germline CDR1 and CDR2: SGHTA and FQGTGA. V lost 1 base and J lost 4; bases outside the gene matches: 5. This CDR3 comprises 16 residues. Here the CDR3 reads CASSLNPGGTTGELFF. The CDR3 region has the DNA TGTGCCAGCAGCTTAAACCCGGGAGGGACCACCGGGGAGCTGTTTTTT. Full variable domain (missing parts from reference TRBV7-3 and TRBJ2-2): GAGVSQTPSNKVTEKGKYVELRCDPISGHTALYWYRQSLGQGPEFLIYFQGTGAADDSGLPNDRFFAVRPEGSVSTLKIQRTERGDSAVYLCASSLNPGGTTGELFFGEGSRLTVL.

This clonotype was detected a few times. J is TRBJ1-2 and V is TRBV20-1, with D possibly being TRBD1 (6 bases). The CDR3 contains 13 residues. V lost 3 bases and J 4 bases, leaving 12 bases between the germline ends. Per the germline V gene, CDR1 is DFQATT and CDR2 is SNEGSKA (reference sequence). The CDR3 DNA reads TGCAGTGCTAGCAACAGGGAGGGCTATGGCTACACCTTC. Translated: CSASNREGYGYTF.

The gene calls are TRBV25-1 and TRBJ1-1, with 8 bases lining up with TRBD1. This CDR3 region has 16 residues. Trimming took 2 bases from V and 1 from J; bases not matched to a gene: 6. From germline, CDR1 is MGHDK and CDR2 SYGVNS. The DNA for the CDR3 is TGTGCCAGCAGTGAAGGAGCAGGGGGCTCGAACACTGAAGCTTTCTTT. Its translation is CASSEGAGGSNTEAFF.

The chain links TRBV3-1 to TRBJ1-2; D is unresolved. The ends were cut back, 1 base at V and 1 base at J, with 4 bases in the middle. The germline CDR1 and CDR2 sequences are LGHDT and YNNKEL (reference sequence). The CDR3 is 13 amino acids. The CDR3, as DNA: TGTGCCAGCAGCCAAGTAGTTAACTATGGCTACACCTTC. Translated: CASSQVVNYGYTF.

This clonotype was observed a handful of times. V usage is TRBV11-2 and J usage is TRBJ1-3; D uncertain. Trimming pared 5 bases from V and 3 bases from J, leaving 8 bases between. The germline CDR1 and CDR2 sequences are SGHAT and FQNNGV. This CDR3 is built from 13 residues. The CDR3 DNA reads TGTGCCAGCAGCCCTGCGGGTGGAAACACCATATATTTT. This translates into CASSPAGGNTIYF.

The table lists this clonotype with many counts. The CDR3 region has the DNA TGTGCCAGCAGTGCGCAGGGACACCAGGAAGGCTACACCTTC. It specifies CASSAQGHQEGYTF. This rearrangement joins TRBV2 to TRBJ1-2, with a tentative D call TRBD1 (6 bases). Germline V CDR1 and CDR2: SNHLY, FYNNEI. The CDR3 has 14 residues. V was trimmed by 4 bases and J by 8 bases, leaving 17 bases between them.

J is TRBJ2-5 and V is TRBV7-8; TRBD1 matches at 7 bases. This CDR3 is built from 15 residues. Losses at the gene ends were 0 bases for V and 5 bases for J; bases not matched to a gene: 6. In germline, CDR1 is SGHVS, CDR2 FQNEAQ. The CDR3 here is CASSLADRTLETQYF. In DNA, the CDR3 is TGTGCCAGCAGCTTAGCGGACAGGACTTTGGAGACCCAGTACTTC.

This clonotype was observed at least ten times. V usage is TRBV12-3 or TRBV12-4 and J usage is TRBJ2-6, with D perhaps given as TRBD1 or TRBD2 (5 bases each). The CDR3 contains 15 residues. Trimming removed 3 bases at V and 0 bases at J, with 6 bases between. Written as DNA, the CDR3 is TGTGCCAGCAGTTTTGGGGGCTCTGGGGCCAACGTCCTGACTTTC. This translates into CASSFGGSGANVLTF.

This clonotype was counted a few times. The chain recombines TRBV5-4 with TRBJ1-1; D is unresolved. The CDR3 contains 15 residues. The germline gives CDR1 SGHNT, CDR2 YYREEE (reference sequence). V was cut by 5 bases and J by 0 bases, with 14 bases left in between. The CDR3: CASSFPNRMNTEAFF. CDR3 DNA sequence: TGTGCCAGCAGTTTTCCGAATCGTATGAACACTGAAGCTTTCTTT.

This clonotype was found many times. The CDR3 is CASSLETLGSYEQYF. The CDR3 DNA reads TGCGCCAGCAGCTTGGAGACCTTGGGCTCCTACGAGCAGTACTTC. The V and J genes are TRBV5-1 and TRBJ2-7; D uncertain. V lost 0 bases and J 0 bases, leaving 10 bases between the germline ends. The CDR3 runs 15 residues. CDR1 SGHRS and CDR2 YFSETQ come from the germline V gene.

The chain combines TRBV12-3 or TRBV12-4 with TRBJ1-4; TRBD1 aligns across 7 bases. The CDR3 is 15 amino acids. V shed 6 bases and J 7 bases; nucleotides not matched to a gene: 11. The CDR3 DNA follows: TGTGCCAGCAGACCGGGACAGAGCAACACTGAAAAACTGTTTTTT. Its protein is CASRPGQSNTEKLFF.

This clonotype was found a few times. The chain has TRBV30 and TRBJ1-1; D call uncertain. The V end lost 4 bases, the J end lost 4 bases, and 16 bases lay between the germline ends. Germline values: CDR1 GTSNPN, CDR2 SVGIG (reference sequence). This CDR3 spans 14 amino acids. CDR3 residues: CAWTVPRLVTEAFF. The CDR3 bases are TGTGCCTGGACCGTGCCCCGGTTGGTCACTGAAGCTTTCTTT. Using reference TRBV30 and TRBJ1-1 for the parts outside the CDR3, the full variable domain is SQTIHQWPATLVQPVGSPLSLECTVEGTSNPNLYWYRQAAGRGLQLLFYSVGIGQISSEVPQNLSASRPQDRQFILSSKKLLLSDSGFYLCAWTVPRLVTEAFFGQGTRLTVV.

This clonotype was recorded only once. A read error is possible here, since a much larger clone lies one base away. This chain links TRBV7-9 with TRBJ2-7; D gene uncertain. The CDR3 length is 14 residues. Trimming pared 5 bases from V and 6 bases from J, leaving 17 bases between. The germline V gene has CDR1 SEHNR and CDR2 FQNEAQ (reference sequence). The CDR3 DNA sequence: TGTGCCAGCAGCCCTGGGAAAGACTGGAGCGAGCAGTACTTC. Translating it yields CASSPGKDWSEQYF.

This clonotype showed up just a few times. The chain couples TRBV5-5 to TRBJ2-7, with 10 bases fitting TRBD2. CDR3 size: 16 residues. The trim removed 4 bases at V and 1 base at J, leaving 8 bases unmatched. Germline-derived CDR1 and CDR2 are SGHKS and YYEKEE (reference sequence). CDR3 residues: CASSRWTSGGSYEQYF. In DNA form, the CDR3 reads TGTGCCAGCAGCAGATGGACTAGCGGCGGTTCCTACGAGCAGTACTTC.

V usage is TRBV6-5 and J usage is TRBJ1-6; D uncertain. The V and J ends lost 8 bases and 9 bases respectively, with 11 bases between them. This CDR3 comprises 12 residues. Germline V lookup: CDR1 MNHEY, CDR2 SVGAGI. The chain's CDR3 is CASGPLGSPLHF. For the CDR3, the DNA is TGTGCCAGCGGACCGTTAGGTTCACCCCTCCACTTT.